This T cell receptor (beta chain) was obtained from a study of blood T cells in healthy people across ages. Study findings and constraints: Older individuals had lower TCR beta diversity per million T cells (the decline was roughly linear).

Sample-barcoded 5' priming and a J-beta primer mix drove a second PCR of 7 to 11 cycles. TCRdb itself ran the 5' RACE reads through MiXCR, one entry per CDR3 protein. The table records some 1.4 million distinct CDR3 sequences, around 42% of them present only once. Turning to this clonotype: Its target is not known.

The CDR3 covers 14 residues. The germline V gene encodes CDR1 MNHEY and CDR2 SVGAGI. Trimming shortened V by 2 bases and J by 3 bases, and 11 bases separated the two germline ends. Sequenced input: blood. This chain joins TRBV6-5 and TRBJ2-7; D might be TRBD2 (6 bases). This sequence was found in a woman aged 18-35 years in good health. CDR3 in amino acids: CASSYGGEHYEQYF. The CDR3 DNA is TGTGCCAGCAGTTACGGAGGGGAGCACTACGAGCAGTACTTC.